This record concerns one T cell receptor (beta chain) sequence. Researchers ran the PCR with 60 Vbeta and 13 Jbeta primers. Some clones are missing from TCRdb's copy, which holds only in-frame ones; the method was immunoSEQ multiplex PCR. This sample has more than 150,000 clones, with roughly 84% found just once. The data are from a study of cytomegalovirus exposure and HLA in healthy donors. The CDR3 consists of 15 residues. The V gene end was trimmed by 5 bases and the J gene end by 4 bases; junction bases not matched to a gene: 7. Germline V gives CDR1 SGHTA, CDR2 FQGNSA. The chain uses TRBV7-2 and TRBJ2-4; 8 bases line up with TRBD2. The clonotype was recovered from a girl aged 2 to 10 in good health and CMV-seropositive. Sequencing was performed on PBMCs. CDR3 in DNA: TGTGCCAGCAGCAGCCGGGGGGGCGGAAAAAACATTCAGTACTTC. Protein sequence: CASSSRGGGKNIQYF.